A single sample gave rise to the 29 T cell receptor beta chains below, sequenced in a study of identical twins. TCRdb called the 5' RACE reads again in MiXCR, with one record for every CDR3 protein. Among 310,000 or so distinct CDR3 sequences, less than 9.5% were seen once, and the ten largest hold about 7.1%. This same sample was also part of a study on yellow fever vaccine responses in identical twins.

The sequenced sample consisted of CD8+ T cells sorted from blood. These receptors were taken from a young woman in good health.

V usage is TRBV20-1 and J usage is TRBJ2-2, with 15 bases identical to TRBD2. Germline V gene lookup returns CDR1 DFQATT and CDR2 SNEGSKA (reference sequence). The CDR3 length is 15 residues. V was pared by 3 bases and J by 4 bases, with 0 bases of the junction left unmatched. The CDR3 reads CSARGLAGGTGELFF. The CDR3 DNA reads as TGCAGTGCTAGGGGACTAGCGGGGGGCACCGGGGAGCTGTTTTTT.

This clonotype was seen repeatedly, ten times or more. V and J are TRBV6-1 and TRBJ2-1, with D unresolved. Trimming cost V 1 base and J 3 bases, with 13 bases left between them. This CDR3 has 16 residues. Per germline, CDR1 MNHNS and CDR2 SASEGT. DNA for the CDR3: TGTGCCAGCAGTGAAGATGTAGGGTTGAGCTACAATGAGCAGTTCTTC. This gives the protein CASSEDVGLSYNEQFF.

This clonotype came up a few times. This chain joins TRBV7-9 and TRBJ2-1; 9 bases map to TRBD1. The CDR3 runs 13 residues. Unmatched junction bases numbered 8, after V lost 8 bases and J lost 9 bases. Germline lookup yields CDR1 SEHNR and CDR2 FQNEAQ (reference sequence). CDR3 protein: CASRDRASGEQFF. The DNA for the CDR3 is TGTGCCAGCCGGGACAGGGCTTCGGGTGAGCAGTTCTTC.

The sample holds many counts of this clonotype. The CDR3 is CASSQDWTLAGLNEQFF. As DNA, the CDR3 is TGCGCCAGCAGCCAAGATTGGACCCTAGCGGGACTCAATGAGCAGTTCTTC. J is TRBJ2-1 and V is TRBV4-3, with 9 bases aligning to TRBD2. The CDR3 has 17 residues. V was pared by 0 bases and J by 6 bases, with 9 bases of the junction left unmatched. Germline CDR1 reads LGHNA; CDR2 reads YSLEER.

This clonotype appeared a few times. This chain connects TRBV27 to TRBJ2-2; D possibly uses TRBD1 or TRBD2 (6 bases each). The germline CDR1 and CDR2 sequences are MNHEY and SMNVEV (reference sequence). The germline V and J ends were trimmed by 6 bases and 6 bases, with 11 bases remaining between them. The CDR3 is 13 amino acids. The CDR3 here is CASRLGGPGELFF. In nucleotides, the CDR3 is TGTGCCAGCAGGTTGGGGGGCCCCGGGGAGCTGTTTTTT.

This chain joins TRBV28 and TRBJ2-3; TRBD1 matches 7 bases. Germline CDR1 is MDHEN and CDR2 is SYDVKM. J lost 1 base, V lost 5 bases, and 3 bases had no gene match. The length of the CDR3 is 14 residues. The CDR3 here is CASSDRAGTDTQYF. Written as DNA, the CDR3 is TGTGCCAGCAGTGACAGGGCGGGCACAGATACGCAGTATTTT.

This clonotype was picked up many times. The CDR3 region has the DNA TGTGCCAGCAGCCGGACTTGGACAGGGGAAGGGTACCACGAGCAGTACTTC. Its translation: CASSRTWTGEGYHEQYF. This chain connects TRBV12-3 or TRBV12-4 to TRBJ2-7; 9 nucleotides line up with TRBD1. The ends lost 6 bases at V and 5 bases at J; junction bases unmatched: 17. CDR3 size: 17 residues.

This clonotype has just a few counts. This sequence joins TRBV5-1 and TRBJ1-1, with D perhaps TRBD1 (6 bases). Germline V gene sequence: CDR1 SGHRS, CDR2 YFSETQ. V dropped 2 bases and J dropped 7 bases, with 15 bases sitting between them. The CDR3 sequence is 14 residues long. CDR3 amino acids: CASSFTGIGGEAFF. The CDR3, as DNA: TGCGCCAGCAGCTTTACAGGGATTGGGGGTGAAGCTTTCTTT.

This clonotype was recorded many times. The rearrangement uses TRBV7-9 and TRBJ1-6; TRBD1 is a possible D gene (6 bases). This CDR3 is built from 15 residues. The V gene lost 1 base and the J gene lost 5 bases, with 9 bases spanning the gap. The germline V gene encodes CDR1 SEHNR and CDR2 FQNEAQ (reference sequence). The CDR3 region is CASSLEGQNNSPLHF. In DNA form, the CDR3 reads TGTGCCAGCAGCTTAGAAGGACAGAATAATTCACCCCTCCACTTT.

This clonotype was detected only a few times. The gene calls are TRBV18 and TRBJ2-1; 7 bases match TRBD1. V was pared by 8 bases and J by 8 bases, with 9 bases of the junction left unmatched. The CDR3 spans 13 residues. Germline V gives CDR1 KGHSH, CDR2 LQKENI. In DNA form, the CDR3 reads TGTGCCAGCACCCCGGGACAGTCGGATGAGCAGTTCTTC. Amino acids: CASTPGQSDEQFF.

This clonotype was counted a few times. The chain couples TRBV9 to TRBJ2-7; D call uncertain. Germline values: CDR1 SGDLS, CDR2 YYNGEE. V was shortened by 2 bases and J by 5 bases, with 8 bases between the two germline ends. CDR3 length: 12 residues. Here the CDR3 DNA reads TGTGCCAGCAGCGTCAGAGACAACGAGCAGTACTTC. This encodes CASSVRDNEQYF.

At least ten counts were recorded for this clonotype. The CDR3 bases are TGCGCCAGCAGATCTCCCGGACGGGACGAGCAGTACTTC. This sequence encodes CASRSPGRDEQYF. The genes are TRBV5-1 and TRBJ2-7; no clear D. Trimming pared 5 bases from V and 5 bases from J, leaving 14 bases between. Germline CDR1 is SGHRS and CDR2 is YFSETQ. The CDR3 consists of 13 residues.

The chain combines TRBV4-3 with TRBJ2-2; no reliable D call. Germline V gene lookup returns CDR1 LGHNA and CDR2 YSLEER. The CDR3 length is 15 residues. The V gene lost 4 bases and the J gene lost 2 bases, with 11 bases spanning the gap. CDR3 in amino acids: CASSLYGPNTGELFF. CDR3 in DNA: TGCGCCAGCAGCCTCTACGGACCCAACACCGGGGAGCTGTTTTTT.

This clonotype was found many times. This chain joins TRBV7-2 and TRBJ2-7; D not certain. Germline CDR1 reads SGHTA; CDR2 reads FQGNSA. The V end lost 1 base, the J end lost 2 bases, and 12 bases lay between the germline ends. This CDR3 has 15 residues. CDR3 in amino acids: CASSLGWEGAYEQYF. The CDR3 DNA reads TGTGCCAGCAGCTTAGGGTGGGAAGGAGCCTACGAGCAGTACTTC.

This clonotype occurred a few times. This chain uses TRBV20-1 with TRBJ1-2; D remains unclear. CDR1 DFQATT and CDR2 SNEGSKA come from the germline V gene (reference sequence). This CDR3 contains 11 residues. V lost 2 bases, J lost 8 bases, and 9 bases lay in between. CDR3 loop: CSARSRPGYTF. CDR3 bases: TGCAGTGCTAGAAGTCGTCCGGGCTACACCTTC.

The chain joins TRBV10-3 to TRBJ2-7; tentative D call: TRBD1 (8 bases). Trimming stripped 2 bases from V and 12 bases from J, with 14 bases between. Germline CDR1 ENHRY, CDR2 SYGVKD. This CDR3 has 12 amino acids. Here the CDR3 reads CAISEGGDRRYF. The DNA of the CDR3 is TGTGCCATCAGTGAGGGGGGGGACAGGCGGTACTTC.

This clonotype showed up just a few times. J is TRBJ2-7 and V is TRBV7-9; 7 nucleotides match TRBD1. Germline assignment: CDR1 SEHNR and CDR2 FQNEAQ (reference sequence). This CDR3 region has 14 residues. V lost 5 bases, J lost 4 bases, and 8 bases stayed unmatched. CDR3 sequence (DNA): TGTGCCAGCAGCCCCCGGGACAGTCAATACGAGCAGTACTTC. Translated: CASSPRDSQYEQYF.

This chain uses TRBV19 with TRBJ2-1; D is perhaps TRBD1 or TRBD2 (5 bases each). The CDR3 has 11 amino acids. Trimming pared 8 bases from V and 12 bases from J, leaving 14 bases between. In germline, CDR1 is LNHDA, CDR2 SQIVND (reference sequence). The DNA for the CDR3 is TGTGCCAGTGCCTATGGGGGTTCGCAGTTCTTC. It codes for CASAYGGSQFF.

The chain combines TRBV5-5 with TRBJ2-7, with D perhaps matching TRBD1 or TRBD2 (5 bases each). The CDR3 covers 15 residues. Germline CDR1 reads SGHKS; CDR2 reads YYEKEE (reference sequence). Trimming shortened V by 4 bases and J by 0 bases, and 14 bases separated the two germline ends. The CDR3 DNA sequence: TGTGCCAGCAGCCCCGGGACCTTCCGCTCCTACGAGCAGTACTTC. Amino acids: CASSPGTFRSYEQYF.

The CDR3 DNA reads as TGTGCCACCAGCAGAGTAGAGACGAACACTGAAGCTTTCTTT. Protein: CATSRVETNTEAFF. The chain uses TRBV15 and TRBJ1-1, with D uncertain. The CDR3 has 14 residues. Trimming stripped 1 base from V and 1 base from J, with 7 bases between. Per germline, CDR1 LNHNV and CDR2 YYDKDF (reference sequence).

This clonotype was counted a single time. An end of the junction differs from the germline gene, which may be a read error. The CDR3 protein is CVSSQFPGGEKLFF. The CDR3, as DNA: TGTGTCAGCAGCCAGTTCCCGGGCGGGGAAAAACTGTTTTTT. The chain joins TRBV6-1 to TRBJ1-4, with no clear D. Germline CDR1 reads MNHNS; CDR2 reads SASEGT. This CDR3 spans 14 amino acids.

The V gene is TRBV9, the J gene TRBJ2-5; 7 nucleotides align to TRBD1. The CDR3 consists of 16 residues. Germline-derived CDR1 and CDR2 are SGDLS and YYNGEE. Trimming at V came to 5 bases and at J to 4 bases, leaving 14 bases not matched to a gene. In DNA form, the CDR3 reads TGTGCCAGCAGTCCAGATGGTGCAGGGGGAAGAGAGACCCAGTACTTC. This codes for CASSPDGAGGRETQYF.

This clonotype showed up just a few times. The chain employs TRBV29-1 and TRBJ2-3; no definite D call. CDR3 length: 14 residues. Between the trimmed V and J ends, which lost 3 bases and 0 bases, there was a span of 10 bases. Germline V gives CDR1 SQVTM, CDR2 ANQGSEA. This chain's CDR3 is CSVEASSSTDTQYF. The DNA for the CDR3 is TGCAGCGTTGAGGCTTCCTCTAGCACAGATACGCAGTATTTT.

Many counts were recorded for this clonotype. This sequence joins TRBV27 and TRBJ2-1; D call uncertain. Germline assignment: CDR1 MNHEY and CDR2 SMNVEV (reference sequence). Trimming left V 5 bases short and J 6 bases short, with 11 bases between. This CDR3 has 13 amino acids. In DNA, the CDR3 is TGTGCCAGCAGTACCGGCGGCCCCAATGAGCAGTTCTTC. Its protein is CASSTGGPNEQFF.

In this sample, this clonotype turned up a few times. The rearrangement uses TRBV29-1 and TRBJ2-5, with TRBD2 matching 10 bases. This CDR3 comprises 15 residues. The J segment lost 7 bases and the V segment lost 5 bases, leaving 13 bases of the junction unmatched. Germline V gene data show CDR1 as SQVTM and CDR2 as ANQGSEA. Here the CDR3 DNA reads TGCAGCGTTACCGGGACTAGCGTTGCTTCTGGGACCCAGTACTTC. As protein: CSVTGTSVASGTQYF. Drawing the rest from reference TRBV29-1 and TRBJ2-5, the complete variable domain is SAVISQKPSRDICQRGTSLTIQCQVDSQVTMMFWYRQQPGQSLTLIATANQGSEATYESGFVIDKFPISRPNLTFSTLTVSNMSPEDSSIYLCSVTGTSVASGTQYFGPGTRLLVL.

This clonotype was recorded many times. The genes are TRBV12-3 or TRBV12-4 and TRBJ2-1; D unclear. CDR3 length equals 12 residues. V lost 7 bases to trimming and J lost 6 bases, with 10 bases between them. The CDR3 DNA reads as TGTGCCAGCACCGAAGGGTCCAATGAGCAGTTCTTC. The encoded protein is CASTEGSNEQFF.

The table lists this clonotype with a few counts. This rearrangement joins TRBV7-2 to TRBJ2-7; 9 nucleotides line up with TRBD1. Germline V CDR1 and CDR2: SGHTA, FQGNSA. After removal of 0 bases from V and 4 bases from J, the junction contained 4 bases not matched to a gene. This CDR3 is 15 amino acids long. The CDR3 sequence: CASSLAAGQGYEQYF. The CDR3, as DNA: TGTGCCAGCAGCTTAGCGGCTGGACAGGGGTACGAGCAGTACTTC. The variable domain in full, completed from reference TRBV7-2 and TRBJ2-7, reads GAGVSQSPSNKVTEKGKDVELRCDPISGHTALYWYRQSLGQGLEFLIYFQGNSAPDKSGLPSDRFSAERTGGSVSTLTIQRTQQEDSAVYLCASSLAAGQGYEQYFGPGTRLTVT.

The V call is TRBV7-9, the J call TRBJ2-2; TRBD1 is a possible D gene (6 bases). The V gene's germline CDR1 is SEHNR and CDR2 FQNEAQ (reference sequence). This CDR3 comprises 13 residues. V lost 10 bases and J lost 4, with 13 bases in between. The CDR3 DNA is TGTGCCATCTCGAAGGACAGCACCGGGGAGCTGTTTTTT. The encoded protein is CAISKDSTGELFF.

This chain uses TRBV12-3 or TRBV12-4 with TRBJ2-7, with 7 bases fitting TRBD1. With 4 bases clipped from V and 5 bases from J, the junction kept 11 bases outside the gene matches. The CDR3 is 15 amino acids. The CDR3 DNA reads TGTGCCAGCAGTTCATCCGGGACAGTAAAAAACGAGCAGTACTTC. Its translation is CASSSSGTVKNEQYF.